The rows below give T cell receptor beta chains drawn from one sample of a study of cytomegalovirus exposure and HLA in healthy donors. Measured with immunoSEQ multiplex PCR; TCRdb has only the in-frame clones, and not every one. The data contain around 190,000 clones, approximately 82% of them seen just once; the ten biggest clones take up approximately 1.6%. Sequenced input: PBMCs. The receptors were gathered from a man aged 35-49 years in good health and CMV-seropositive. The CDR3 runs from the conserved cysteine through the conserved F or W. D genes are given only for firm matches. The size field is filled for only some rows; it gives once, few, many or a size class.

clone size: NA; D gene: NA; V gene: TRBV27; J gene: TRBJ1-3; CDR3 DNA: TGTGCCAGCAGTTCCCTGGACAGTGTCTCTGGAAACACCATATATTTT; CDR3 protein: CASSSLDSVSGNTIYF
clone size: NA; D gene: NA; V gene: TRBV14; J gene: TRBJ1-1; CDR3 DNA: TGCGCCAGCAGCCAAGATCTGATCGGGCAGGGAAAGAACACTGAAGCTTTCTTT; CDR3 protein: CASSQDLIGQGKNTEAFF
clone size: NA; D gene: TRBD1; V gene: TRBV7-3; J gene: TRBJ1-1; CDR3 DNA: TGTGCCAGCAGCCCAGGGGGCGGGGACACTGAAGCTTTCTTT; CDR3 protein: CASSPGGGDTEAFF
clone size: NA; D gene: NA; V gene: TRBV15; J gene: TRBJ1-4; CDR3 DNA: TGTGCCACCGGCGCAGGGCAGTCGGGTGAAAAACTGTTTTTT; CDR3 protein: CATGAGQSGEKLFF
clone size: NA; D gene: NA; V gene: TRBV6-6; J gene: TRBJ2-7; CDR3 DNA: TGTGCCAGCAGTTACTCGGGGGCGAGCGTCCACGAGCAGTACTTC; CDR3 protein: CASSYSGASVHEQYF
clone size: NA; D gene: TRBD2; V gene: TRBV27; J gene: TRBJ2-2; CDR3 DNA: TGTGCCAGCAGTTTAATTTTCTTGGGAGGGGCCGGGGAGCTGTTTTTT; CDR3 protein: CASSLIFLGGAGELFF
clone size: NA; D gene: TRBD1; V gene: TRBV6-1; J gene: TRBJ1-4; CDR3 DNA: TGTGCCAGCAGGGGACAGATTAATGAAAAACTGTTTTTT; CDR3 protein: CASRGQINEKLFF
clone size: few; D gene: NA; V gene: TRBV28; J gene: TRBJ1-2; CDR3 DNA: TGTGCCAGCAGTATCCAACCCGTCGGGGAGAACTATGGCTACACCTTC; CDR3 protein: CASSIQPVGENYGYTF
clone size: NA; D gene: TRBD2; V gene: TRBV5-1; J gene: TRBJ2-7; CDR3 DNA: TGCGCCAGCAGCTTGGGCGGGGGAAGCTCCTACGAGCAGTACTTC; CDR3 protein: CASSLGGGSSYEQYF
clone size: NA; D gene: TRBD1; V gene: TRBV9; J gene: TRBJ2-7; CDR3 DNA: TGTGCCAGCAGCCCGGGGACAGGGCACGGCTACGAGCAGTACTTC; CDR3 protein: CASSPGTGHGYEQYF
clone size: NA; D gene: TRBD1; V gene: TRBV6-1; J gene: TRBJ1-1; CDR3 DNA: TGTGCCAGCAGTGAGGGACAGTCGAACACTGAAGCTTTCTTT; CDR3 protein: CASSEGQSNTEAFF
clone size: NA; D gene: TRBD1; V gene: TRBV7-9; J gene: TRBJ1-5; CDR3 DNA: TGTGCCAGCAGCACGCGGGACAGTCACAATCAGCCCCAGCATTTT; CDR3 protein: CASSTRDSHNQPQHF
clone size: NA; D gene: TRBD1; V gene: TRBV19; J gene: TRBJ1-5; CDR3 DNA: TGTGCCAGTAGTCCTCTCGACAGGGACAATCAGCCCCAGCATTTT; CDR3 protein: CASSPLDRDNQPQHF
clone size: NA; D gene: TRBD1; V gene: TRBV27; J gene: TRBJ1-4; CDR3 DNA: TGTGCCAGCTGGGGACCGGACAGGGCTAATGAAAAACTGTTTTTT; CDR3 protein: CASWGPDRANEKLFF
clone size: NA; D gene: TRBD1; V gene: TRBV29-1; J gene: TRBJ2-3; CDR3 DNA: TGCAGCGTAACAGGGGGCGCAGATACGCAGTATTTT; CDR3 protein: CSVTGGADTQYF
clone size: NA; D gene: NA; V gene: TRBV28; J gene: TRBJ1-3; CDR3 DNA: TGTGCCAGCAGTTACGGCTCTGGAAACACCATATATTTT; CDR3 protein: CASSYGSGNTIYF
clone size: NA; D gene: TRBD1; V gene: TRBV27; J gene: TRBJ1-5; CDR3 DNA: TGTGCCAGCAGTTCCGGACAGGGGAGTCAGCCCCAGCATTTT; CDR3 protein: CASSSGQGSQPQHF
clone size: NA; D gene: NA; V gene: TRBV15; J gene: TRBJ1-1; CDR3 DNA: TGTGCCACCAGCAGAGATCTGAGGGTTATCACTGAAGCTTTCTTT; CDR3 protein: CATSRDLRVITEAFF
clone size: NA; D gene: NA; V gene: TRBV10-3; J gene: TRBJ1-2; CDR3 DNA: TGTGCCATCAGTGATGTCAGAAACTATGGCTACACCTTC; CDR3 protein: CAISDVRNYGYTF
clone size: NA; D gene: NA; V gene: TRBV7-2; J gene: TRBJ1-1; CDR3 DNA: TGTGCCAGCAGCTCTGGCTCCATGAACACTGAAGCTTTCTTT; CDR3 protein: CASSSGSMNTEAFF
clone size: NA; D gene: TRBD2; V gene: TRBV28; J gene: TRBJ2-5; CDR3 DNA: TGTGCCAGCAGTTTAGCGGGAGTGGAAGAGACCCAGTACTTC; CDR3 protein: CASSLAGVEETQYF
clone size: NA; D gene: TRBD1; V gene: TRBV28; J gene: TRBJ1-1; CDR3 DNA: TGTGCCAGCAGTTGGGGGACAGGAGGGACTGAAGCTTTCTTT; CDR3 protein: CASSWGTGGTEAFF
clone size: once; D gene: TRBD2; V gene: TRBV7-9; J gene: TRBJ2-6; CDR3 DNA: TGTGCCAGCCCTCTAGCGGGAGTGTTTGGGGCCAACGTCCTGACTTTC; CDR3 protein: CASPLAGVFGANVLTF
clone size: NA; D gene: TRBD2; V gene: TRBV27; J gene: TRBJ2-1; CDR3 DNA: TGTGCCAGCAGTTTTGGACTAGCGGGAGTAAGCTCCTACAATGAGCAGTTCTTC; CDR3 protein: CASSFGLAGVSSYNEQFF
clone size: few; D gene: NA; V gene: TRBV4-1; J gene: TRBJ2-5; CDR3 DNA: TGCGCCAGCAGCCAAGACCGTGACCGGCGGGGTGAGACCCAGTACTTC; CDR3 protein: CASSQDRDRRGETQYF
clone size: NA; D gene: NA; V gene: TRBV19; J gene: TRBJ1-5; CDR3 DNA: TGTGCCAGTAGGGGTAGCCACAATCAGCCCCAGCATTTT; CDR3 protein: CASRGSHNQPQHF
clone size: NA; D gene: TRBD1; V gene: TRBV15; J gene: TRBJ1-2; CDR3 DNA: TGTGCCACCAGCAGAGGGGGCAGGGGGCCCTATGGCTACACCTTC; CDR3 protein: CATSRGGRGPYGYTF
clone size: once; D gene: TRBD1; V gene: TRBV6-1; J gene: TRBJ1-1; CDR3 DNA: TGTGCCAGCAGTGACGGGACAGGGGACACTGAAGCTTTCTTT; CDR3 protein: CASSDGTGDTEAFF